Below, 14 T cell receptor beta chains from the same sample are listed, as sequenced in a study of blood T cell repertoires in COVID-19. Produced via immunoSEQ multiplex PCR; TCRdb's table is partial and in-frame only. The table includes under 150,000 clones, roughly four fifths detected once. The sequenced sample consisted of peripheral blood. The receptors were sampled from a man between 65 and 80 years old with active or convalescent COVID-19.

The chain links TRBV19 to TRBJ2-7, with 13 bases identical to TRBD2. With 0 bases clipped from V and 7 bases from J, the junction kept 6 bases outside the gene matches. Germline CDR1 is LNHDA and CDR2 is SQIVND (reference sequence). This CDR3 region has 16 residues. The DNA for the CDR3 is TGTGCCAGTAGTATAGACAGCACTAGCGGGAGGGGAGAGCAGTACTTC. It codes for CASSIDSTSGRGEQYF.

This clone was seen just once. This chain connects TRBV9 to TRBJ2-1, with 10 bases identical to TRBD2. CDR1 and CDR2 (germline): SGDLS, YYNGEE. The ends lost 0 bases at V and 1 base at J; junction bases unmatched: 7. The CDR3 contains 18 residues. CDR3 nucleotide sequence: TGTGCCAGCAGCGTAGGTAGCGGGAGGCCGATATCCTACAATGAGCAGTTCTTC. Translating gives CASSVGSGRPISYNEQFF.

This clone appeared once. This chain uses TRBV5-4 with TRBJ2-5; 9 bases line up with TRBD1. There are 14 residues in the CDR3. V trimming: 4 bases; J trimming: 5 bases; junction bases outside the gene matches: 6. Germline V gives CDR1 SGHNT, CDR2 YYREEE (reference sequence). CDR3 residues: CASSTGQGLETQYF. CDR3 in DNA: TGTGCCAGCAGCACGGGACAGGGTCTGGAGACCCAGTACTTC. Together with reference TRBV5-4 and TRBJ2-5, the CDR3 gives the full variable domain: ETGVTQSPTHLIKTRGQQVTLRCSSQSGHNTVSWYQQALGQGPQFIFQYYREEENGRGNFPPRFSGLQFPNYSSELNVNALELDDSALYLCASSTGQGLETQYFGPGTRLLVL.

The chain couples TRBV2 to TRBJ1-2; D perhaps matches TRBD1 (6 bases). Deletions cut 2 bases from V and 6 bases from J, with 10 bases between. The CDR3 runs 13 residues. Germline CDR1 reads SNHLY; CDR2 reads FYNNEI. The CDR3 sequence: CASSESGVNGYTF. CDR3 in DNA: TGTGCCAGCAGTGAATCAGGGGTTAATGGCTACACCTTC.

The chain combines TRBV6-5 with TRBJ1-1; weak D call: TRBD1 (5 bases). This CDR3 contains 15 residues. From germline, CDR1 is MNHEY and CDR2 SVGAGI. V dropped 2 bases and J dropped 0 bases, with 10 bases sitting between them. CDR3 coding DNA: TGTGCCAGCAGTTACGGGCAGGGCCTGAACACTGAAGCTTTCTTT. Translating gives CASSYGQGLNTEAFF.

The rearrangement links TRBV30 to TRBJ1-2; D ambiguous. This CDR3 contains 14 residues. Trimming left V 0 bases short and J 4 bases short, with 12 bases between. Germline-derived CDR1 and CDR2 are GTSNPN and SVGIG (reference sequence). As DNA, the CDR3 is TGTGCCTGGAGTGTCCCTTCGTCTCGCTATGGCTACACCTTC. Translated, it gives CAWSVPSSRYGYTF.

The count of this clone is one. The chain uses TRBV4-3 and TRBJ2-7, with D unclear. The CDR3 contains 14 residues. CDR1 is LGHNA and CDR2 is YSLEER in the germline V gene. V dropped 0 bases and J dropped 6 bases, with 12 bases sitting between them. The CDR3 coding sequence is TGCGCCAGCAGCCAAGATAGGCTAGTCGGCGAGCAGTACTTC. Translation: CASSQDRLVGEQYF.

This chain uses TRBV18 with TRBJ1-2, with a tentative D call TRBD1 (5 bases). Per the germline V gene, CDR1 is KGHSH and CDR2 is LQKENI. The ends were cut back, 5 bases at V and 6 bases at J, with 19 bases in the middle. This CDR3 spans 15 amino acids. CDR3 bases: TGTGCCAGCTCATACGAACAGGAAATAGCGGATGGCTACACCTTC. Translated: CASSYEQEIADGYTF.

The rearrangement joins TRBV4-3 to TRBJ1-3, with D possibly TRBD1 on 5 matching bases. This CDR3 spans 17 amino acids. Trimming left V 0 bases short and J 2 bases short, with 14 bases between. Germline CDR1 reads LGHNA; CDR2 reads YSLEER. This CDR3 is CASSQEGNRSPGNTIYF. The DNA of the CDR3 is TGCGCCAGCAGCCAAGAAGGAAACAGGTCCCCTGGAAACACCATATATTTT.

The chain carries TRBV27 and TRBJ2-7; D possibly corresponds to TRBD2 (6 bases). The germline V gene has CDR1 MNHEY and CDR2 SMNVEV (reference sequence). The CDR3 covers 16 residues. V lost 4 bases and J lost 2, with 18 bases in between. This chain's CDR3 is CASSSTPGSGPYEQYF. In DNA form, the CDR3 reads TGTGCCAGCAGTTCTACCCCGGGTAGCGGCCCCTACGAGCAGTACTTC.

This clone was picked up one time. The chain recombines TRBV19 with TRBJ1-2; D not certain. With 3 bases removed from V and 1 base from J, the gap between germline ends came to 18 bases. CDR3 length: 17 residues. Per germline, CDR1 LNHDA and CDR2 SQIVND (reference sequence). CDR3 residues: CASSIGRGSPLNYGYTF. The DNA of the CDR3 is TGTGCCAGTAGTATCGGCCGAGGGAGCCCACTTAACTATGGCTACACCTTC.

The rearrangement joins TRBV4-1 to TRBJ2-1; perhaps TRBD2 as D (8 bases). Germline CDR1 is MGHRA and CDR2 is YSYEKL. The V gene lost 0 bases and the J gene lost 7 bases, with 28 bases spanning the gap. This CDR3 is 20 amino acids long. This CDR3 reads CASSQDLVPGGGPQDNEQFF. The CDR3 DNA reads TGCGCCAGCAGCCAAGATTTGGTCCCGGGAGGGGGCCCCCAAGATAATGAGCAGTTCTTC.

This chain uses TRBV5-6 with TRBJ2-7; 8 bases match TRBD1. The V segment lost 1 base and the J segment 0 bases; nucleotides outside the gene matches: 3. The CDR3 is 15 residues long. Germline CDR1 and CDR2: SGHDT and YYEEEE. The CDR3 nucleotides read TGTGCCAGCAGCTTGTGGGGACAGGTCTCCTACGAGCAGTACTTC. Translating it yields CASSLWGQVSYEQYF.

The chain couples TRBV7-8 to TRBJ1-6, with TRBD1 as a possible D gene (5 bases). Trimming removed 1 base from V and 7 bases from J, with 8 bases in between. CDR3 length: 14 residues. The germline V gene has CDR1 SGHVS and CDR2 FQNEAQ. CDR3 region: CASSLGTRNSPLHF. Written as DNA, the CDR3 is TGTGCCAGCAGCTTAGGGACACGAAATTCACCCCTCCACTTT.